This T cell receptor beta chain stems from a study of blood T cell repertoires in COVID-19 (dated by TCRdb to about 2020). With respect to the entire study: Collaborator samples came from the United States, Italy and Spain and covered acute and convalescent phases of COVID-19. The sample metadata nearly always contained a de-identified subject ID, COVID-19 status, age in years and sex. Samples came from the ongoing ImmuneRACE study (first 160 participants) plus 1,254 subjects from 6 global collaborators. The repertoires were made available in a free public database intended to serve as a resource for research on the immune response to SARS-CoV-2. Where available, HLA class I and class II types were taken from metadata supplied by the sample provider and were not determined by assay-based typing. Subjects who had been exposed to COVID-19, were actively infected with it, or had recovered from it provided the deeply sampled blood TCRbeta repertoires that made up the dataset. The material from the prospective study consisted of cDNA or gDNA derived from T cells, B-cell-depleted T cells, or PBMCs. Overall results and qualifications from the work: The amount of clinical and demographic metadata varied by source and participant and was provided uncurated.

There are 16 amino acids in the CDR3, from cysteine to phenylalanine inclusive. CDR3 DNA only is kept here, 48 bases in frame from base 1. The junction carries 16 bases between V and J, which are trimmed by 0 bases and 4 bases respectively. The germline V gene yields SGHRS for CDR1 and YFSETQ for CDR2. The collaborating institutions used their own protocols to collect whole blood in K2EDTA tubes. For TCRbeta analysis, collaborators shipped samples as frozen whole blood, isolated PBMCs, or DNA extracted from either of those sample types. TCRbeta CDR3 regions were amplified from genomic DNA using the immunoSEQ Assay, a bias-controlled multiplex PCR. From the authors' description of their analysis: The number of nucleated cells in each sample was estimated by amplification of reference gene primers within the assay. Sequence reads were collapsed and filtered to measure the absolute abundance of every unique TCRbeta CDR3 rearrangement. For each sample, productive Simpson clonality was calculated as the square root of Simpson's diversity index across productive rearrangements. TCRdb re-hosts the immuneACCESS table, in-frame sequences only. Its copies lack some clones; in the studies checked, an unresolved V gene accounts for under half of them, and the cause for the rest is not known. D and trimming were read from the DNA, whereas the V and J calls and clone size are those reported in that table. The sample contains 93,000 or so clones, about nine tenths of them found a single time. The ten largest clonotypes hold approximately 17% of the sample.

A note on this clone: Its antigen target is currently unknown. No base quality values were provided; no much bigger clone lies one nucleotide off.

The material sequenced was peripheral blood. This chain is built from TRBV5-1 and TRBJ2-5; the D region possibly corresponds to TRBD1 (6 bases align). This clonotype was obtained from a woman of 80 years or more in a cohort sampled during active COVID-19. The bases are TGCGCCAGCAGCTTGGGGGCAGGGGTAGGAGGAGAGACCCAGTACTTC. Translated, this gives CASSLGAGVGGETQYF. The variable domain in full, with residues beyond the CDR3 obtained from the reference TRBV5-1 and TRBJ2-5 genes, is KAGVTQTPRYLIKTRGQQVTLSCSPISGHRSVSWYQQTPGQGLQFLFEYFSETQRNKGNFPGRFSGRQFSNSRSEMNVSTLELGDSALYLCASSLGAGVGGETQYFGPGTRLLVL.